Detailed here is one T cell receptor (beta chain). Sequenced by immunoSEQ multiplex PCR; TCRdb stores in-frame clones only, minus some. The sample consists of 90,000 to 100,000 clones, approximately 86% of them appearing once. These data are taken from a study of blood T cell repertoires in COVID-19. CDR3 length: 15 amino acids. Germline CDR1 and CDR2: GTSNPN and SVGIG (reference sequence). V lost 0 bases and J lost 10; bases outside the gene matches: 3. The gene calls are TRBV30 and TRBJ2-2; 15 nucleotides line up with TRBD2. Sequencing was performed on peripheral blood. The clonotype originates from a man aged 80 or over with acute or convalescent COVID-19. CDR3: CAWSVRTSGRAELFF. CDR3 DNA sequence: TGTGCCTGGAGTGTCCGGACTAGCGGGAGGGCGGAGCTGTTTTTT. Full variable domain (outside the CDR3, taken from reference TRBV30 and TRBJ2-2): SQTIHQWPATLVQPVGSPLSLECTVEGTSNPNLYWYRQAAGRGLQLLFYSVGIGQISSEVPQNLSASRPQDRQFILSSKKLLLSDSGFYLCAWSVRTSGRAELFFGEGSRLTVL.